A single sample is the source of the 19 T cell receptor beta chains below, sequenced in a study of T cells in Graves' hyperthyroidism and ophthalmopathy. The investigators amplified TCR beta CDR3 regions from RNA transcripts. TCR CDR3 underwent first-round RT-PCR with the HTBI primer set. TCRdb fed the multiplex PCR reads into MiXCR, producing one record per CDR3 protein. The data show around 540,000 distinct CDR3 sequences, 15% to 20% seen once. The specimen sequenced was blood. The source of these receptors is a woman aged 25 to 39 with Graves' ophthalmopathy.

At least ten counts were recorded for this clonotype. The rearrangement links TRBV7-3 to TRBJ2-7; D perhaps matches TRBD2 (6 bases). CDR1 is SGHTA, CDR2 FQGTGA, per germline. The CDR3 extends over 14 amino acids. Trimming shortened V by 0 bases and J by 3 bases, and 9 bases separated the two germline ends. This CDR3 is CASSLTSGDYEQYF. Written as DNA, the CDR3 is TGTGCCAGCAGCTTAACTAGCGGTGACTACGAGCAGTACTTC. Supplemented by reference TRBV7-3 and TRBJ2-7, the full variable domain reads GAGVSQTPSNKVTEKGKYVELRCDPISGHTALYWYRQSLGQGPEFLIYFQGTGAADDSGLPNDRFFAVRPEGSVSTLKIQRTERGDSAVYLCASSLTSGDYEQYFGPGTRLTVT.

In this sample, this clonotype turned up many times. The chain recombines TRBV20-1 with TRBJ2-3; D may be TRBD2 (6 bases). Germline CDR1 and CDR2: DFQATT and SNEGSKA (reference sequence). CDR3 length equals 13 residues. The germline V and J ends were trimmed by 3 bases and 5 bases, with 12 bases remaining between them. For the CDR3, the DNA is TGCAGTGCTAGGGGGGGAGCGGGAGATACGCAGTATTTT. Protein sequence: CSARGGAGDTQYF.

The CDR3 loop is CASSLSGGRPYEQYF. In DNA, the CDR3 is TGTGCCAGCAGCCTGAGTGGAGGACGCCCCTACGAGCAGTACTTC. This chain links TRBV3-1 with TRBJ2-7; possibly TRBD2 for D (5 bases). CDR3 length: 15 residues. Per the germline V gene, CDR1 is LGHDT and CDR2 is YNNKEL (reference sequence). V lost 4 bases and J lost 2, with 15 bases in between.

This clonotype was found many times. This chain joins TRBV20-1 and TRBJ2-3; TRBD2 matches at 9 bases. The junction had 6 bases not matched to a gene; V was cut back by 3 bases and J by 5 bases. The CDR3 sequence is 14 residues long. Germline lookup yields CDR1 DFQATT and CDR2 SNEGSKA (reference sequence). In nucleotides, the CDR3 is TGCAGTGCTAGTGCTAGCGGGATTGGAGATACGCAGTATTTT. Its translation is CSASASGIGDTQYF.

J is TRBJ2-3 and V is TRBV13; D gene ambiguous. This CDR3 is 15 amino acids long. Per germline, CDR1 PRHDT and CDR2 FYEKMQ (reference sequence). Trimming shortened V by 3 bases and J by 2 bases, and 12 bases separated the two germline ends. Written as DNA, the CDR3 is TGTGCCAGCAGCTTCCCTAACAGTCTCACAGATACGCAGTATTTT. Its protein product is CASSFPNSLTDTQYF.

This clonotype was seen repeatedly, ten times or more. The V and J genes are TRBV11-2 and TRBJ2-1; 7 bases are shared with TRBD1. The CDR3 has 16 amino acids. Losses at the gene ends were 1 base for V and 2 bases for J; bases not matched to a gene: 5. Germline CDR1 and CDR2: SGHAT and FQNNGV. This chain's CDR3 is CASSLVEGAAYNEQFF. As DNA, the CDR3 is TGTGCCAGCAGCTTAGTAGAGGGGGCGGCCTACAATGAGCAGTTCTTC.

This clonotype has more than one count but fewer than ten. The chain recombines TRBV20-1 with TRBJ2-2, with 13 bases lining up with TRBD2. CDR3 size: 15 residues. Losses at the gene ends were 3 bases for V and 6 bases for J; bases not matched to a gene: 4. CDR1 DFQATT and CDR2 SNEGSKA come from the germline V gene (reference sequence). The DNA of the CDR3 is TGCAGTGCTAGCCCGACTAGCGGGAGGTCCGGGGAGCTGTTTTTT. Translated, it gives CSASPTSGRSGELFF.

This clonotype appeared many times. This rearrangement joins TRBV5-1 to TRBJ2-1; 8 nucleotides agree with TRBD2. Germline V gene lookup returns CDR1 SGHRS and CDR2 YFSETQ. The CDR3 spans 19 residues. Trimming took 2 bases from V and 2 from J; bases not matched to a gene: 15. CDR3 in amino acids: CASSFGPSMSGGPYNEQFF. The CDR3 nucleotides read TGCGCCAGCAGCTTTGGGCCCTCTATGTCGGGAGGGCCCTACAATGAGCAGTTCTTC.

At least ten counts were recorded for this clonotype. V and J are TRBV7-3 and TRBJ2-1, with TRBD2 matching over 15 bases. V was clipped by 5 bases and J by 7 bases; unmatched bases: 9. CDR1 SGHTA and CDR2 FQGTGA come from the germline V gene. This CDR3 comprises 17 residues. The CDR3 region has the DNA TGTGCCAGCAGCCCCGGGACTAGCGGGAGGTTGGGGAATGAGCAGTTCTTC. Its translation is CASSPGTSGRLGNEQFF.

As for this clonotype: An end of the junction differs from the germline gene, which may be a read error. The J gene is TRBJ1-5, the V gene TRBV12-3 or TRBV12-4; D is unresolved. The CDR3 totals 13 residues. The CDR3 sequence: CASSEAPPWPQHF. The CDR3 DNA reads as TGCGCCAGCAGTGAGGCCCCACCTTGGCCCCAGCATTTT.

This clonotype was found many times. This chain uses TRBV20-1 with TRBJ1-1; TRBD1 matches 10 bases. Germline lookup yields CDR1 DFQATT and CDR2 SNEGSKA (reference sequence). Trimming took 5 bases from V and 4 from J; bases not matched to a gene: 7. This CDR3 region has 14 residues. The CDR3 sequence: CSADQTGGFTEAFF. CDR3 sequence (DNA): TGCAGTGCTGACCAGACAGGGGGCTTCACTGAAGCTTTCTTT.

This clonotype was detected many times. The chain combines TRBV6-1 with TRBJ2-2; D not certain. The V end was cut by 5 bases, the J end by 10 bases, with 8 bases between. The CDR3 totals 11 residues. Germline CDR1 and CDR2: MNHNS and SASEGT. CDR3 in amino acids: CASSPYVELFF. The CDR3, as DNA: TGTGCCAGCAGTCCGTATGTGGAGCTGTTTTTT.

In its sample, this clonotype was seen many times. This chain connects TRBV5-1 to TRBJ1-4; possibly TRBD1 for D (5 bases). V lost 3 bases, J lost 0 bases, and 9 bases lay in between. The CDR3 runs to 15 residues. Germline CDR1 and CDR2: SGHRS and YFSETQ. The CDR3 DNA reads TGCGCCAGCAGCTCGGCAGGGTCAACTAATGAAAAACTGTTTTTT. Protein: CASSSAGSTNEKLFF.

V usage is TRBV6-2 or TRBV6-3 and J usage is TRBJ2-4, with a tentative D call TRBD1 (5 bases). The CDR3 contains 16 residues. V was pared by 6 bases and J by 0 bases, with 15 bases between. Germline V lookup: CDR1 MNHEY, CDR2 SVGEGT. In nucleotides, the CDR3 is TGTGCCAGCAGCCGACCGACAGTAACAGCCAAAAACATTCAGTACTTC. It yields the protein CASSRPTVTAKNIQYF.

The chain joins TRBV14 to TRBJ2-7; D perhaps matches TRBD2 (5 bases). V gave up 0 bases and J gave up 2 bases, with 11 bases separating them. There are 15 residues in the CDR3. Germline V lookup: CDR1 SGHDN, CDR2 FVKESK. This CDR3 is CASSQDGLAPYEQYF. The CDR3 coding sequence is TGTGCCAGCAGCCAAGACGGCCTAGCCCCCTACGAGCAGTACTTC. The entire variable domain, with the rest obtained from reference TRBV14 and TRBJ2-7, is as follows: EAGVTQFPSHSVIEKGQTVTLRCDPISGHDNLYWYRRVMGKEIKFLLHFVKESKQDESGMPNNRFLAERTGGTYSTLKVQPAELEDSGVYFCASSQDGLAPYEQYFGPGTRLTVT.

In its sample, this clonotype was seen a few times. The V and J genes are TRBV11-2 and TRBJ2-2; D not certain. The germline gives CDR1 SGHAT, CDR2 FQNNGV. This CDR3 contains 16 residues. Trimming stripped 5 bases from V and 0 bases from J, with 13 bases between. The CDR3 is CASSPSVGTNTGELFF. The CDR3 bases are TGTGCCAGCAGCCCCAGTGTTGGGACGAACACCGGGGAGCTGTTTTTT.

The gene calls are TRBV27 and TRBJ1-5; TRBD1 agrees at 12 bases. V shed 3 bases, J shed 5 bases, and the junction held 2 bases outside the gene matches. CDR3 size: 15 residues. Germline V lookup: CDR1 MNHEY, CDR2 SMNVEV (reference sequence). The CDR3 here is CASSLGQGADQPQHF. The CDR3 coding sequence is TGTGCCAGCAGTTTGGGACAGGGGGCTGATCAGCCCCAGCATTTT.

In this sample, this clonotype turned up a few times. The V call is TRBV4-3, the J call TRBJ2-7; 10 bases agree with TRBD1. The CDR3 consists of 17 residues. With V trimmed by 0 bases and J by 3 bases, 8 bases remained unmatched. Looked up from germline, CDR1 is LGHNA and CDR2 is YSLEER. The CDR3 sequence is CASSQEEVGTGDYEQYF. The CDR3 DNA sequence: TGCGCCAGCAGCCAAGAGGAGGTCGGGACAGGGGACTACGAGCAGTACTTC.

This clonotype was detected ten times or more. The chain carries TRBV7-2 and TRBJ1-2; a weak D match, TRBD1 (6 bases). Germline V gives CDR1 SGHTA, CDR2 FQGNSA. V lost 5 bases and J 3 bases, leaving 16 bases between the germline ends. There are 15 residues in the CDR3. The CDR3, as DNA: TGTGCCAGCAGCCAAGCGGGGGGCGGTGACTATGGCTACACCTTC. Protein sequence: CASSQAGGGDYGYTF.